This T cell receptor (beta chain) was identified during a study of T cell responses to AZD1222 COVID-19 vaccine. Notes on the study in general: After the peak T cell response, and only then, were repertoires sampled. Nearly half of unique spike-specific TCRs reportedly avoided B.1.351 and B.1.1.7 mutated regions. Donors were chiefly white British, with a greater number of females, and clonal diversity was perhaps underestimated.

Remarks on this clone: What it binds is not known.

The table came from immunoSEQ multiplex PCR; TCRdb's copy has only in-frame clones and leaves some out. Among 130,000 or so clones listed, roughly 88% were seen once. The CDR3 consists of 16 residues. Trimming cost V 2 bases and J 7 bases, with 18 bases left between them. In germline, CDR1 is ENHRY, CDR2 SYGVKD. Investigators merged groups given second doses at roughly 4 or roughly 12 weeks. This chain uses TRBV10-3 with TRBJ1-5; no definite D call. Sequenced here: peripheral blood, sampled 28 days after the second AZD1222 dose. The sequence derives from an adult who received the AZD1222 COVID-19 vaccine. The CDR3 loop reads CAISEASSGSRQPQHF. In DNA form, the CDR3 reads TGTGCCATCAGTGAGGCGAGTTCGGGTAGTAGGCAGCCCCAGCATTTT.